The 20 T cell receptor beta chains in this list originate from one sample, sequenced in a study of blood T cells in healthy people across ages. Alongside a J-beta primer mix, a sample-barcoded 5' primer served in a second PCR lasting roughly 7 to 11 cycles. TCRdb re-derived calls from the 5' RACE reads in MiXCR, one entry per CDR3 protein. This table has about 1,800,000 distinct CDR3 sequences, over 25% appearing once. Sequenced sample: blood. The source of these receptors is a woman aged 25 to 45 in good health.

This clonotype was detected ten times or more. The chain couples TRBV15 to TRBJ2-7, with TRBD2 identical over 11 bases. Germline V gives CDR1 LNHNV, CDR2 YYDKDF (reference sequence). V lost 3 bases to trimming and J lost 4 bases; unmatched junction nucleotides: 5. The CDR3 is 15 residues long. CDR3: CATSSVAGGPYEQYF. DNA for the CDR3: TGTGCCACCAGCAGCGTAGCGGGGGGGCCGTACGAGCAGTACTTC.

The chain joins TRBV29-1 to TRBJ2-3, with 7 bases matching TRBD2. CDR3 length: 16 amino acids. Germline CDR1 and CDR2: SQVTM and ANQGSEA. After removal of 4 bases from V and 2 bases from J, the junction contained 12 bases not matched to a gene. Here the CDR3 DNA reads TGCAGCGTTGGGGCCCCCGGACTAGAGGACACAGATACGCAGTATTTT. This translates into CSVGAPGLEDTDTQYF.

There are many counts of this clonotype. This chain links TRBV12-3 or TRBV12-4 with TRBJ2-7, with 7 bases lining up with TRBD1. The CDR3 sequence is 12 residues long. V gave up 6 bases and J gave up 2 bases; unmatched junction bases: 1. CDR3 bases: TGTGCCAGCAGGGGGACAGCCTACGAGCAGTACTTC. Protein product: CASRGTAYEQYF.

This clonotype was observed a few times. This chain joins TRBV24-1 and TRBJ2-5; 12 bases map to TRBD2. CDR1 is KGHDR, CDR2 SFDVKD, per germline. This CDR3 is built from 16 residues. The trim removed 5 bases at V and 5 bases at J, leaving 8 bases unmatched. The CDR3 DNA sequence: TGTGCCACCAGTGCCGCTAGCGGGGGGGCCGTGGAGACCCAGTACTTC. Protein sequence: CATSAASGGAVETQYF.

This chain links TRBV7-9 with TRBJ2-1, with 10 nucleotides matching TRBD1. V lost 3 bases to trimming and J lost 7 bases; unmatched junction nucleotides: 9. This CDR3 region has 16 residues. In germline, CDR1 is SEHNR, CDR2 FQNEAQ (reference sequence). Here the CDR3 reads CASSFQGTGVGNEQFF. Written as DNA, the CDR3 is TGTGCCAGCAGCTTCCAGGGGACAGGGGTTGGAAATGAGCAGTTCTTC.

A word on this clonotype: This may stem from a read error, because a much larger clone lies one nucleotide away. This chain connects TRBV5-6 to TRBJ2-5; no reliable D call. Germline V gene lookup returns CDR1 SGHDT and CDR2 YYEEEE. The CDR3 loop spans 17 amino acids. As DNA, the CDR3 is TGTGCCGGCAGCTTGTATAGTTCAAGGATCACACAAGAGACCCAGTACTTC. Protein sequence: CAGSLYSSRITQETQYF.

The CDR3 nucleotides are TGCGCCAGCAGCCCCAGTTGGGGGGGCGGAAGCACCGGGGAGCTGTTTTTT. Translation gives CASSPSWGGGSTGELFF. The V and J genes are TRBV5-1 and TRBJ2-2; maybe TRBD2 (7 bases). The CDR3 covers 17 residues. The V end was cut by 4 bases, the J end by 4 bases, with 20 bases between. Germline loops: CDR1 SGHRS, CDR2 YFSETQ.

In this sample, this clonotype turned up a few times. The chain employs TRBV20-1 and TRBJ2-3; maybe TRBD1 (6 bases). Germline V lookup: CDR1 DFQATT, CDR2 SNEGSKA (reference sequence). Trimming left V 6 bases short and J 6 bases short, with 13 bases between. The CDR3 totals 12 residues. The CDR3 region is CSARQAADTQYF. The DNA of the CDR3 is TGCAGTGCCCGACAGGCTGCGGATACGCAGTATTTT.

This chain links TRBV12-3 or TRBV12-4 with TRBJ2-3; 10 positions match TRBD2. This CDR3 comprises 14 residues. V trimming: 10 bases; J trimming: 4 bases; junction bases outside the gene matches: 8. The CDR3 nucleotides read TGTGCCACCAAAAGCGGGGGGGCTTCAGATACGCAGTATTTT. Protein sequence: CATKSGGASDTQYF.

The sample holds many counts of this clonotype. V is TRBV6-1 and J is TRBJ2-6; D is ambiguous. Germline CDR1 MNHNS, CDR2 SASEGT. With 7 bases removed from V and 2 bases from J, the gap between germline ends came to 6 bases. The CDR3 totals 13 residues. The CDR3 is CASIRAGANVLTF. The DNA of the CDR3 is TGTGCCAGCATTCGGGCTGGGGCCAACGTCCTGACTTTC.

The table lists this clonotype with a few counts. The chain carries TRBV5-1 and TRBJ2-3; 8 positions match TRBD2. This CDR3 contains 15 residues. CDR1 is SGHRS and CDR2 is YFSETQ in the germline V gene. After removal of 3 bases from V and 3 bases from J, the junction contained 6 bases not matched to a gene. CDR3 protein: CASSSWTSLTDTQYF. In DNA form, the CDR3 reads TGCGCCAGCAGCTCCTGGACTAGCTTGACAGATACGCAGTATTTT.

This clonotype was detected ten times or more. CDR3 residues: CATHGVAGGPGNEQFF. The CDR3, as DNA: TGCGCCACCCACGGGGTCGCGGGAGGGCCCGGGAATGAGCAGTTCTTC. V usage is TRBV5-1 and J usage is TRBJ2-1; 9 bases are a match to TRBD2. The CDR3 has 16 residues. The trim removed 9 bases at V and 7 bases at J, leaving 17 bases unmatched. Germline CDR1 reads SGHRS; CDR2 reads YFSETQ.

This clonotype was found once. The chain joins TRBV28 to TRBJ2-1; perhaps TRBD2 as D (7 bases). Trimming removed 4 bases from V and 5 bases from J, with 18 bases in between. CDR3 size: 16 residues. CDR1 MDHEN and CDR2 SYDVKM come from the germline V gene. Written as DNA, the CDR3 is TGTGCCAGCAGTTCCGAAGGGGGAGGGGATCACAATGAGCAGTTCTTC. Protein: CASSSEGGGDHNEQFF.

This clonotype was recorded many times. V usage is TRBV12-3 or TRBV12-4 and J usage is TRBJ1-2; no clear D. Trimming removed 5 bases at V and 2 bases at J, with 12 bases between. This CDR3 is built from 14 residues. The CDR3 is CASSPAGRNYGYTF. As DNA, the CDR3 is TGTGCCAGCAGTCCGGCTGGGCGAAACTATGGCTACACCTTC.

CDR3 nucleotide sequence: TGTGCCAGCACCCAACCCGGATGGGACACTGAAGCTTTCTTT. Translation gives CASTQPGWDTEAFF. The chain carries TRBV7-9 and TRBJ1-1; D is undetermined. Germline V lookup: CDR1 SEHNR, CDR2 FQNEAQ (reference sequence). This CDR3 has 14 residues. Between the trimmed V and J ends, which lost 7 bases and 3 bases, there was a span of 15 bases.

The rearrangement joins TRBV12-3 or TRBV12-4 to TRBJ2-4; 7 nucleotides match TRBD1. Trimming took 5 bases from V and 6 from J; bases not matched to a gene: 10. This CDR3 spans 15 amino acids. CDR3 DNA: TGTGCCAGCAGTCCCCGACAGGGAAGGGGAAACATTCAGTACTTC. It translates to CASSPRQGRGNIQYF.

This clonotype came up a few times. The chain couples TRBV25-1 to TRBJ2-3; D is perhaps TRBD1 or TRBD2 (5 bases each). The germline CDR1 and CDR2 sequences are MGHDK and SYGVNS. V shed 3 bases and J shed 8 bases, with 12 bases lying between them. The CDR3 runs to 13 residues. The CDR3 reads CASSEPAGTTQYF. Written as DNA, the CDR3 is TGTGCCAGCAGTGAGCCCGCCGGGACTACGCAGTATTTT. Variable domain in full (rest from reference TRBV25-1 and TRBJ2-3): EADIYQTPRYLVIGTGKKITLECSQTMGHDKMYWYQQDPGMELHLIHYSYGVNSTEKGDLSSESTVSRIRTEHFPLTLESARPSHTSQYLCASSEPAGTTQYFGPGTRLTVL.

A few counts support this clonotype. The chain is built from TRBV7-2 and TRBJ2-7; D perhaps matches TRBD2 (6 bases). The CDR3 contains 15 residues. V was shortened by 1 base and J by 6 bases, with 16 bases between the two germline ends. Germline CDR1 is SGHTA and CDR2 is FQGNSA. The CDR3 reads CASSLVREVRGEQYF. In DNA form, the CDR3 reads TGTGCCAGCAGCTTAGTGAGGGAGGTGAGAGGCGAGCAGTACTTC.

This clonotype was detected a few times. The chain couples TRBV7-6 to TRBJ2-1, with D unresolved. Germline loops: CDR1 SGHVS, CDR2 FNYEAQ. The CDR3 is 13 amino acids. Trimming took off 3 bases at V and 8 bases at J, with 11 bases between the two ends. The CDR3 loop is CASSLAPSHEQFF. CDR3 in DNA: TGTGCCAGCAGCTTGGCCCCTTCTCATGAGCAGTTCTTC.

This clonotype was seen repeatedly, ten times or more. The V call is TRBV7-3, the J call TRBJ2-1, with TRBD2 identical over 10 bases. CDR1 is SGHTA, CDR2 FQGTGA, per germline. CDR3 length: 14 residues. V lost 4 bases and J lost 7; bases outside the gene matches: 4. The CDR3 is CASSSSGGGNEQFF. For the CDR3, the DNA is TGTGCCAGCAGCTCTAGCGGGGGTGGAAATGAGCAGTTCTTC.